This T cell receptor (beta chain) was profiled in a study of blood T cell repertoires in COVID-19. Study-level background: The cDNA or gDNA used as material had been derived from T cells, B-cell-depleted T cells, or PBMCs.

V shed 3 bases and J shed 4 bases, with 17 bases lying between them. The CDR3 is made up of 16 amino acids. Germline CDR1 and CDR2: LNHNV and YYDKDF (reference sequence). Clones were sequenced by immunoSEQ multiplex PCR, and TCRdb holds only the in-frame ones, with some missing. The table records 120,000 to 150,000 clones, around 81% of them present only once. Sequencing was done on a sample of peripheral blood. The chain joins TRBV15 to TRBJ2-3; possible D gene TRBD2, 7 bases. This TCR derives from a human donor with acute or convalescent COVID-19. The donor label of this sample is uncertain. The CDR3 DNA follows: TGTGCCACCAGCAGTGGGCGGGGGCCCAGGGCAGATACGCAGTATTTT. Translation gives CATSSGRGPRADTQYF.